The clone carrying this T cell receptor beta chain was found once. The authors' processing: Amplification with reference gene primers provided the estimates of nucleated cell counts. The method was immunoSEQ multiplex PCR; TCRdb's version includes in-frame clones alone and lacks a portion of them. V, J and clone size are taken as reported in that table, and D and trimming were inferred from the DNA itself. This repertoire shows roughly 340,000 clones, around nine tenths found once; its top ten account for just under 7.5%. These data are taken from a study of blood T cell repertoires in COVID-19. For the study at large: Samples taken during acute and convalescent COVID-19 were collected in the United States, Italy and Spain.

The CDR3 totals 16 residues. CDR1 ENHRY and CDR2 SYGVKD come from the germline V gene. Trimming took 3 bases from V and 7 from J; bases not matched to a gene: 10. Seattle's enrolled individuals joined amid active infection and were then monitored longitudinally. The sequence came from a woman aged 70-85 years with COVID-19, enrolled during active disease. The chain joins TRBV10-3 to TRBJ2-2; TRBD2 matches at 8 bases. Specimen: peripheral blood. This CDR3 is CAISDLAGGRIGELFF. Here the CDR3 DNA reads TGTGCCATCAGTGACCTCGCGGGGGGCAGGATCGGGGAGCTGTTTTTT.